The 26 T cell receptor beta chains presented below share a single source sample, sequenced in a study of response to subunit inactivated influenza vaccine. TCRdb itself ran the RT-PCR reads through MiXCR, one entry per CDR3 protein. The data hold roughly 290,000 distinct CDR3 sequences, with around a fifth observed a single time. Here the sequenced sample was PBMCs from blood, taken about 20 months after vaccination. Every receptor here comes from a man aged 45-69 years who received an inactivated influenza vaccine.

This clonotype appeared many times. The V call is TRBV12-3 or TRBV12-4, the J call TRBJ1-2; D possibly corresponds to TRBD1 (5 bases). V was trimmed by 5 bases and J by 4 bases, leaving 17 bases between them. This CDR3 comprises 15 residues. CDR3 DNA: TGTGCCAGCAGTCGCCTTAGGGGAGGGGTCTATGGCTACACCTTC. This codes for CASSRLRGGVYGYTF.

This clonotype was seen more than once but under ten times. The V and J genes are TRBV11-2 and TRBJ1-4; D uncertain. Germline CDR1 reads SGHAT; CDR2 reads FQNNGV. The CDR3 consists of 17 residues. V lost 5 bases to trimming and J lost 4 bases, with 20 bases between them. The CDR3: CASSPLPGRRINEKLFF. In nucleotides, the CDR3 is TGTGCCAGCAGCCCCCTTCCAGGAAGGCGGATTAATGAAAAACTGTTTTTT.

This clonotype has more than one count but fewer than ten. CDR3 amino acids: CASSLGRDNSPLHF. DNA for the CDR3: TGCGCCAGCAGCTTGGGGCGGGATAATTCACCCCTCCACTTT. This sequence joins TRBV5-1 and TRBJ1-6; D is undetermined. V lost 0 bases, J lost 5 bases, and 6 bases lay in between. This CDR3 is 14 amino acids long. Germline V gene data show CDR1 as SGHRS and CDR2 as YFSETQ.

The table lists this clonotype with a count of one. The genes are TRBV7-9 and TRBJ2-7; D is possibly TRBD1 or TRBD2 (5 bases each). The ends were cut back, 3 bases at V and 4 bases at J, with 13 bases in the middle. CDR1 is SEHNR and CDR2 is FQNEAQ in the germline V gene (reference sequence). The CDR3 runs to 14 residues. CDR3 residues: CASSFTGTVYEQYF. Written as DNA, the CDR3 is TGTGCCAGCAGCTTTACCGGGACGGTATACGAGCAGTACTTC.

This clonotype was counted a few times. This chain links TRBV3-1 with TRBJ1-4, with D possibly being TRBD1 (5 bases). The CDR3 consists of 15 residues. Trimming removed 4 bases from V and 6 bases from J, with 15 bases in between. Per germline, CDR1 LGHDT and CDR2 YNNKEL (reference sequence). CDR3: CASSRGPEHDEKLFF. The CDR3 DNA sequence: TGTGCCAGCAGCCGGGGACCGGAACATGATGAAAAACTGTTTTTT. Full variable domain (rest looked up from reference TRBV3-1 and TRBJ1-4): DTAVSQTPKYLVTQMGNDKSIKCEQNLGHDTMYWYKQDSKKFLKIMFSYNNKELIINETVPNRFSPKSPDKAHLNLHINSLELGDSAVYFCASSRGPEHDEKLFFGSGTQLSVL.

This clonotype was seen only a few times. The chain uses TRBV7-2 and TRBJ1-2; perhaps TRBD1 as D (6 bases). Trimming removed 1 base from V and 13 bases from J, with 16 bases in between. This CDR3 has 13 residues. From germline, CDR1 is SGHTA and CDR2 FQGNSA. CDR3 loop: CASSLGRTDRLTF. As DNA, the CDR3 is TGTGCCAGCAGCTTAGGCCGGACAGATCGCCTCACCTTC.

The V gene is TRBV12-3 or TRBV12-4, the J gene TRBJ1-1; TRBD1 aligns across 9 bases. The CDR3 has 15 residues. With V trimmed by 5 bases and J by 1 base, 5 bases remained unmatched. The CDR3 sequence is CASSGGQGSNTEAFF. The CDR3 coding sequence is TGTGCCAGCAGTGGGGGACAGGGATCGAACACTGAAGCTTTCTTT.

The chain uses TRBV18 and TRBJ1-1; TRBD1 might be the D (5 bases). V lost 7 bases, J lost 0 bases, and 12 bases lay in between. The CDR3 loop spans 14 amino acids. Germline assignment: CDR1 KGHSH and CDR2 LQKENI. The CDR3 region has the DNA TGTGCCAGCTTTTCCGGGACCCTGAACACTGAAGCTTTCTTT. It is translated as CASFSGTLNTEAFF.

The V gene is TRBV9, the J gene TRBJ2-5; 10 bases align to TRBD2. The CDR3 is 16 amino acids. Germline assignment: CDR1 SGDLS and CDR2 YYNGEE. The J segment lost 5 bases and the V segment lost 0 bases, leaving 7 bases of the junction unmatched. The CDR3 spells CASSVGTSGIGETQYF. DNA of the CDR3: TGTGCCAGCAGCGTAGGAACTAGCGGGATTGGGGAGACCCAGTACTTC.

The chain couples TRBV12-3 or TRBV12-4 to TRBJ1-2; D is ambiguous. V was trimmed by 3 bases and J by 5 bases, leaving 10 bases between them. There are 13 residues in the CDR3. CDR3 sequence (DNA): TGTGCCAGCAGTTTTTTGGCAAATTATGGCTACACCTTC. Residues: CASSFLANYGYTF.

The V call is TRBV7-2, the J call TRBJ2-1, with D hard to call. The CDR3 sequence is 12 residues long. With 1 base removed from V and 11 bases from J, the gap between germline ends came to 9 bases. CDR1 is SGHTA, CDR2 FQGNSA, per germline. The CDR3 reads CASSLVGRQQFF. The CDR3 DNA sequence: TGTGCCAGCAGCTTAGTAGGCCGCCAGCAGTTCTTC.

This clonotype occurred many times. This chain uses TRBV7-2 with TRBJ2-1; no clear D. The ends were cut back, 7 bases at V and 3 bases at J, with 4 bases in the middle. Germline-derived CDR1 and CDR2 are SGHTA and FQGNSA. This CDR3 region has 11 residues. The chain's CDR3 is CASTLYNEQFF. DNA of the CDR3: TGTGCCAGCACCCTCTACAATGAGCAGTTCTTC. The full variable domain, in which reference TRBV7-2 and TRBJ2-1 provide the parts outside the CDR3, is GAGVSQSPSNKVTEKGKDVELRCDPISGHTALYWYRQSLGQGLEFLIYFQGNSAPDKSGLPSDRFSAERTGGSVSTLTIQRTQQEDSAVYLCASTLYNEQFFGPGTRLTVL.

This clonotype has ten or more counts. The V gene is TRBV7-2, the J gene TRBJ2-5, with D unclear. V lost 1 base to trimming and J lost 4 bases, with 16 bases between them. Germline V lookup: CDR1 SGHTA, CDR2 FQGNSA. This CDR3 is built from 16 residues. Here the CDR3 reads CASSLGMGLGLETQYF. The DNA for the CDR3 is TGTGCCAGCAGCTTAGGCATGGGTTTAGGCTTAGAGACCCAGTACTTC.

Here the CDR3 DNA reads TGTGCCAGCAGCTCAGGCAGTGAGCAGTTCTTC. Translation gives CASSSGSEQFF. The chain links TRBV9 to TRBJ2-1; no clear D. V lost 4 bases to trimming and J lost 9 bases, with 8 bases between them. Germline loops: CDR1 SGDLS, CDR2 YYNGEE. The CDR3 spans 11 residues.

The rearrangement links TRBV6-1 to TRBJ1-1; TRBD1 matches at 8 bases. Trimming cost V 2 bases and J 2 bases; bases outside gene matches: 7. Germline CDR1 reads MNHNS; CDR2 reads SASEGT. The CDR3 covers 16 residues. The CDR3 loop reads CASSEPGGLRNTEAFF. The CDR3 region has the DNA TGTGCCAGCAGTGAACCAGGGGGCTTAAGAAACACTGAAGCTTTCTTT.

At least ten counts were recorded for this clonotype. This chain uses TRBV6-1 with TRBJ1-1; TRBD1 is a possible D gene (5 bases). The germline V and J ends were trimmed by 6 bases and 4 bases, with 18 bases remaining between them. The CDR3 covers 15 residues. Germline V lookup: CDR1 MNHNS, CDR2 SASEGT. The DNA of the CDR3 is TGTGCCAGCAGGAAGGGTGGGGGTTTGGGCACTGAAGCTTTCTTT. Translation: CASRKGGGLGTEAFF.

The rearrangement joins TRBV19 to TRBJ2-5, with TRBD1 matching over 7 bases. CDR3 size: 14 residues. Trimming removed 6 bases from V and 3 bases from J; junction bases left unmatched: 7. CDR1 LNHDA and CDR2 SQIVND come from the germline V gene (reference sequence). CDR3: CASRPPTGEETQYF. In nucleotides, the CDR3 is TGTGCCAGTAGACCACCCACAGGGGAAGAGACCCAGTACTTC.

The chain uses TRBV12-3 or TRBV12-4 and TRBJ1-2, with TRBD1 as a possible D gene (6 bases). V lost 3 bases, J lost 8 bases, and 19 bases lay in between. The CDR3 contains 15 residues. CDR3 nucleotide sequence: TGTGCCAGCAGTTTTCTAAATATGGGGGGCGACGGCTACACCTTC. It specifies CASSFLNMGGDGYTF.

This clonotype was seen more than once but under ten times. The chain couples TRBV27 to TRBJ2-7, with no clear D. Germline V CDR1 and CDR2: MNHEY, SMNVEV (reference sequence). The CDR3 covers 14 residues. Deletions cut 3 bases from V and 0 bases from J, with 9 bases between. The CDR3 nucleotides are TGTGCCAGCAGTTTCTCTTTACCCTCCTACGAGCAGTACTTC. Amino acids: CASSFSLPSYEQYF.

V gene TRBV25-1 combines with J gene TRBJ2-3; TRBD1 agrees at 11 bases. The length of the CDR3 is 17 residues. V was pared by 4 bases and J by 5 bases, with 11 bases of the junction left unmatched. CDR1 is MGHDK and CDR2 is SYGVNS in the germline V gene. CDR3 protein: CASSVLGQGASLDTQYF. The DNA of the CDR3 is TGTGCCAGCAGTGTTCTCGGACAGGGGGCTTCATTAGATACGCAGTATTTT.

The rearrangement joins TRBV6-2 or TRBV6-3 to TRBJ1-5; 8 bases are a match to TRBD1. Germline V gene lookup returns CDR1 MNHEY and CDR2 SVGEGT. V was clipped by 0 bases and J by 0 bases; unmatched bases: 16. The length of the CDR3 is 21 residues. The CDR3 bases are TGTGCCAGCAGTTACTCGTTGGGTTTCTCCCAGGGGGCTTATAGCAATCAGCCCCAGCATTTT. Protein: CASSYSLGFSQGAYSNQPQHF.

This clonotype has only a few counts. The rearrangement uses TRBV21-1 and TRBJ2-1; TRBD1, as called in the table, went unchecked against the DNA. TRBV21-1 is a listed pseudogene. CDR3 length: 17 amino acids. In DNA, the CDR3 is TGTGCCAGCAGCAAAAGATTGACAGGGGAGATCTGCGATGAGCAGTTCTTC. As protein: CASSKRLTGEICDEQFF.

The chain couples TRBV6-1 to TRBJ1-5; maybe TRBD1 (5 bases). V lost 6 bases and J 4 bases, leaving 13 bases between the germline ends. There are 14 residues in the CDR3. The V gene's germline CDR1 is MNHNS and CDR2 SASEGT. CDR3 sequence (DNA): TGTGCCAGCAGAAATCCAGACAGAAATCAGCCCCAGCATTTT. This codes for CASRNPDRNQPQHF.

This clonotype was detected only a few times. The chain uses TRBV5-1 and TRBJ1-2; no clear D gene. Germline lookup yields CDR1 SGHRS and CDR2 YFSETQ. This CDR3 has 13 amino acids. With 4 bases removed from V and 1 base from J, the gap between germline ends came to 8 bases. The DNA for the CDR3 is TGCGCCAGCAGCCCCACCATTAACTATGGCTACACCTTC. It is translated as CASSPTINYGYTF.

Only a few counts were recorded for this clonotype. The chain couples TRBV6-1 to TRBJ2-7; D is undetermined. The CDR3 runs 15 residues. Germline CDR1 and CDR2: MNHNS and SASEGT. Trimming stripped 2 bases from V and 7 bases from J, with 18 bases between. DNA for the CDR3: TGTGCCAGCAGTGAAAACGGACCGTCCGTGGGAGAGCAGTACTTC. It encodes CASSENGPSVGEQYF.

J is TRBJ1-2 and V is TRBV29-1; maybe TRBD1 (5 bases). Germline V gene data show CDR1 as SQVTM and CDR2 as ANQGSEA. The V end was cut by 7 bases, the J end by 3 bases, with 15 bases between. The CDR3 is made up of 13 amino acids. The DNA for the CDR3 is TGCAGCGCCCCGAGGGGAGGTGACTATGGCTACACCTTC. This gives the protein CSAPRGGDYGYTF.